What follows is one TCR beta chain and its context. Trimming took 8 bases from V and 0 from J, leaving 10 bases between them. This CDR3 contains 13 residues. The germline V gene encodes CDR1 MNHEY and CDR2 SMNVEV (reference sequence). The record originates from a study of cytomegalovirus exposure and HLA in healthy donors. This PCR relied on a set of 60 Vbeta primers and 13 Jbeta primers. Produced via immunoSEQ multiplex PCR; TCRdb's table is partial and in-frame only. This sample carries 180,000 or so clones, over 75% of them seen once, and the ten largest clones take around 1.9%. The chain employs TRBV27 and TRBJ1-1; possibly TRBD1 for D (5 bases). The receptor comes from a woman aged 30 to 39 in good health and CMV-seronegative. Sequencing was carried out using PBMCs. The CDR3 reads CASQGRMNTEAFF. DNA for the CDR3: TGTGCCAGCCAGGGTCGCATGAACACTGAAGCTTTCTTT.